The following is a T cell receptor (beta chain) sequence with its context. Libraries were prepared by immunoSEQ multiplex PCR; TCRdb keeps only in-frame clonotypes and omits some of them. Here the sample spans a few hundred thousand clones, about 90% being singletons. Germline trimming cut 2 bases from V and 4 bases from J; bases unmatched to any gene: 5. Germline V gene sequence: CDR1 MNHEY, CDR2 SMNVEV (reference sequence). The CDR3 is made up of 15 amino acids. The entry originates in a study of blood T cell repertoires in COVID-19. This chain uses TRBV27 with TRBJ2-7; 10 bases align to TRBD2. The clonotype comes from a woman aged 50 to 60 with acute or convalescent COVID-19. Specimen: peripheral blood. The CDR3 spells CASSLRAGGPYEQYF. For the CDR3, the DNA is TGTGCCAGCAGTTTAAGAGCGGGAGGGCCATACGAGCAGTACTTC.